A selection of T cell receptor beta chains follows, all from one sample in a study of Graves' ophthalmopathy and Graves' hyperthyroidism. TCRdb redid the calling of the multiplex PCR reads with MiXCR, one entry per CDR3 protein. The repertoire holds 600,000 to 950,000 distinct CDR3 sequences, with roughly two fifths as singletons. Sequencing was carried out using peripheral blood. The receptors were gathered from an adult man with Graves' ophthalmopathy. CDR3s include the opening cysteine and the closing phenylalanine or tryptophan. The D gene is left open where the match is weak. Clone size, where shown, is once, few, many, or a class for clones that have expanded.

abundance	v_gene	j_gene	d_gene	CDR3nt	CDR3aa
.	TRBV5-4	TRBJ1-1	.	TGTGCCAGCAGCTGGGGACGCATGAACACTGAAGCTTTCTTT	CASSWGRMNTEAFF
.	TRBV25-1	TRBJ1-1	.	TGTGCCAGCAGTTTAACTCTCTCGGGGATGAACACTGAAGCTTTCTTT	CASSLTLSGMNTEAFF
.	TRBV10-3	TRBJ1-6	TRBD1	TGTGCCATCAGGGGCGGACAGGCCGGGTATTCACCCCTCCACTTT	CAIRGGQAGYSPLHF
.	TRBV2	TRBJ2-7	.	TGTGCCAGCAGTTACCCAGCGGTGCAGTCCTACGAGCAGTACTTC	CASSYPAVQSYEQYF
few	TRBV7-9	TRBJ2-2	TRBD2	TGTGCCAGCAGCTTAGTAACTAGCGGGAACACCGGGGAGCTGTTTTTT	CASSLVTSGNTGELFF
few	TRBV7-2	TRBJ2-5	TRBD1	TGTGCCAGCAGCTATGGCCCGGGACAGGTTTTCCTCGGGACCCAGTACTTC	CASSYGPGQVFLGTQYF
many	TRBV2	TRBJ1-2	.	TGTGCCAGCACCCAACAGGTGGGCTATGGCTACACCTTC	CASTQQVGYGYTF
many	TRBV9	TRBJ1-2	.	TGTGCCAGCAGCGTTGGAACAGGTATCGCGCGTGGCTACACCTTC	CASSVGTGIARGYTF
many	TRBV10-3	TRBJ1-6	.	TGTGCCAACCGAAGGGGAAATAATTCACCCCTCCACTTT	CANRRGNNSPLHF
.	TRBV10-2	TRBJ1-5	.	TGCGCCAGCAGTCCCCCGGGAATTCTCTACAATCAGCCCCAGCATTTT	CASSPPGILYNQPQHF
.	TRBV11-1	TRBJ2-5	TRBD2	TGTGCCAGCAGCCGAGGGGGAGGACTAGCGGAGCAAGAGACCCAGTACTTC	CASSRGGGLAEQETQYF
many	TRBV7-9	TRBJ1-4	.	TGTGCCAGCACCCGAGTGAGGGCAACTAATGAAAAACTGTTTTTT	CASTRVRATNEKLFF
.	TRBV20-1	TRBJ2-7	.	TGCAGTGCTAGACCCAGACAAGTCGAGCAGTACTTC	CSARPRQVEQYF
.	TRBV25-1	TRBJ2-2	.	TGTGCCAGCTCACCAACCCCCAGGGGAGGGGAGCTGTTTTTT	CASSPTPRGGELFF
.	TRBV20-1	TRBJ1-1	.	TGCAGTGTCCACTCGGGCACTGAAGCTTTCTTT	CSVHSGTEAFF
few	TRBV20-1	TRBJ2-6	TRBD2	TGCAGTGCTAGAGTGCGGGGGGGCCACCAAAACTCTGGGGCCAACGTCCTGACTTTC	CSARVRGGHQNSGANVLTF
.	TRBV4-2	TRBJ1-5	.	TGTGCCAGCAGCCAAGACACGGATAGCAATCAGCCCCAGCATTTT	CASSQDTDSNQPQHF
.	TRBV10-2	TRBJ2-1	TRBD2	TGCGCCAGCAGCCGGGTCAGCGGGACTAGCGGGGGGAATGAGCAGTTCTTC	CASSRVSGTSGGNEQFF
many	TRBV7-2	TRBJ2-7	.	TGTGCCAGCAGGGCGGAATCCTACGAGCAGTACTTC	CASRAESYEQYF
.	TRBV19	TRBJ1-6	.	TGTGCCAGTAGCCCGGACGGGGGATATAATTCACCCCTCCACTTT	CASSPDGGYNSPLHF
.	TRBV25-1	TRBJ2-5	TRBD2	TGTGCCAGCGGGACTAGTGGGGGGACCCAGTACTTC	CASGTSGGTQYF
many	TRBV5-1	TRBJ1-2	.	TGCGCCAGCAGCCTGGGACAACTCGACTATGGCTACACCTTC	CASSLGQLDYGYTF
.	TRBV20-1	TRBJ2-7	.	TGCAGTGCTAGTTGGGGGGAGAGGGAGCAGTACTTC	CSASWGEREQYF
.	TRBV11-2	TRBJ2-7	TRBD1	TGTGCCAGCAGCCTGGGACAGGGCCCCTGCGAGCAGTACTTC	CASSLGQGPCEQYF
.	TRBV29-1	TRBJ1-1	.	TGCAGCGTCGGCGTAGGAGGGAACACTGAAGCTTTCTTT	CSVGVGGNTEAFF